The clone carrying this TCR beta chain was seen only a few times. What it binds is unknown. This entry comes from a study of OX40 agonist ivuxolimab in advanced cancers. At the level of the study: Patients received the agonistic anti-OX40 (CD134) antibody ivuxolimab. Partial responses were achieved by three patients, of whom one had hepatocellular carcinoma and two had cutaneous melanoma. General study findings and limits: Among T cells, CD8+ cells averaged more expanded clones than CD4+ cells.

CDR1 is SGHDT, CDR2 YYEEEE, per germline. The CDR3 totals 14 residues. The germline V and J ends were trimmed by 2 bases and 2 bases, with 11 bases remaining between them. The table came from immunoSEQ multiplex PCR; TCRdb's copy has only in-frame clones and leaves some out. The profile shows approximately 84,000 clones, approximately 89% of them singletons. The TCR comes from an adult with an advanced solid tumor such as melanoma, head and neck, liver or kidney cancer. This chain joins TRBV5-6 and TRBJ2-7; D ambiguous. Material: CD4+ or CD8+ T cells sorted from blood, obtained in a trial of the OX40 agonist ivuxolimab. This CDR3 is CASSFRVLAYEQYF. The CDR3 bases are TGTGCCAGCAGCTTCAGAGTTTTAGCCTACGAGCAGTACTTC.